Here is one T cell receptor beta chain with its context. Its matching antigen is unknown. The CDR3 runs 10 residues. V lost 4 bases and J lost 5, with 6 bases in between. CDR1 and CDR2 from the germline V gene are GTSNPN and SVGIG (reference sequence). This table comes from immunoSEQ multiplex PCR, and its TCRdb copy is limited to in-frame clones, with some not included. The sample holds around 17,000 clones, 84% seen once. The source of the sample is a study of STAT3 mutations in large granular lymphocyte leukemia. Regarding the study as a whole: Every T-cell large granular lymphocyte leukemia patient had at least one immunodominant TCR beta clonotype.

This TCR was recovered from a middle-aged man with T-cell large granular lymphocyte leukemia. Some clones in this sample may be carry-over from other donors' samples. This chain uses TRBV30 with TRBJ2-7; D ambiguous. Sequencing used peripheral blood mononuclear cells. As DNA, the CDR3 is TGTGCCTGGATCGGCGACGAGCAGTACTTC. Its translation is CAWIGDEQYF.